This T cell receptor beta chain stems from a study of T-cell memory formation after mild COVID-19. This clonotype was observed a few times. The CDR3 has 13 amino acids. Trimming took 6 bases from V and 7 from J, leaving 12 bases between them. One entry per CDR3 protein results from TCRdb running MiXCR on the 5' RACE reads. The table shows fewer than 400,000 distinct CDR3 sequences, with roughly 13% occurring only once. The chain has TRBV12-3 or TRBV12-4 and TRBJ2-2, with D possibly TRBD1 on 5 matching bases. The sequence derives from a man between 18 and 29 years old who had mild COVID-19 (a few samples of this study predate the infection). Cell type and time point are not known. The sample was PBMCs or a T cell subset sorted from them (not recorded which). CDR3 loop: CASRRQGIGELFF. DNA for the CDR3: TGTGCCAGCAGGCGCCAGGGAATCGGGGAGCTGTTTTTT.